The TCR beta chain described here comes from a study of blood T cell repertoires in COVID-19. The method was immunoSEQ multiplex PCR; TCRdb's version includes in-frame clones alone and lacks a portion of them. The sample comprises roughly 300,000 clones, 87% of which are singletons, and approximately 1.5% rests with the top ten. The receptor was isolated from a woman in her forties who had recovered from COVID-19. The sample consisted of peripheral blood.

CDR3 region: CASSPSGDSLPSTDTQYF. CDR3 nucleotide sequence: TGCGCCAGCAGCCCGAGCGGGGACTCACTCCCTAGCACAGATACGCAGTATTTT. The chain carries TRBV4-3 and TRBJ2-3; 7 bases fit TRBD2. Germline-derived CDR1 and CDR2 are LGHNA and YSLEER. The trim removed 4 bases at V and 0 bases at J, leaving 13 bases unmatched. The CDR3 has 18 residues.